The 30 T cell receptor beta chains reported below all come from one sample, sequenced in a study of blood T cells in healthy people across ages. PCR was performed a second time for 7 to 11 cycles using a sample-barcoded 5' primer and a J-beta primer mix. TCRdb re-derived calls from the 5' RACE reads in MiXCR, one entry per CDR3 protein. Among fewer than 750,000 distinct CDR3 sequences, around 50% were seen once, and the ten largest hold roughly 13%. The sequencing sample was made of blood. The receptors come from a woman older than 75 in good health.

The sample holds one count of this clonotype. It may be a read error: a sequence one base away is much more abundant. The V and J genes are TRBV12-3 or TRBV12-4 and TRBJ2-3; 9 nucleotides align to TRBD1. The CDR3 contains 15 residues. The CDR3 DNA reads TGTGCCAGCAGCGGCGGGACAGGGACCACAGGTACGCAGTATTTT. It encodes CASSGGTGTTGTQYF.

As for this clonotype: A read error may explain this, as a much larger clone is one base away. This sequence joins TRBV28 and TRBJ2-1; D possibly uses TRBD1 or TRBD2 (6 bases each). Germline assignment: CDR1 MDHEN and CDR2 SYDVKM. The CDR3 sequence is 15 residues long. V was pared by 5 bases and J by 6 bases, with 17 bases between. The CDR3 DNA follows: TGTGCCAGCAGTCTTCGGGGGCTTTTGAGCAATGAGCAGTTCTTC. Amino acid sequence: CASSLRGLLSNEQFF.

Turning to this clonotype: This may arise from a read error, as a much more abundant clone is one base away. Here the CDR3 DNA reads TGCAGCGTGGGGGACAGGGGACCGAATCAGCTCCAGCATTTT. This encodes CSVGDRGPNQLQHF. J is TRBJ1-5 and V is TRBV29-1; 10 bases are a match to TRBD1. Germline V gene data show CDR1 as SQVTM and CDR2 as ANQGSEA. CDR3 length: 14 amino acids.

This clonotype has a count of ten or more. The V gene is TRBV27, the J gene TRBJ2-1, with TRBD2 as a possible D gene (6 bases). V was pared by 5 bases and J by 5 bases, with 13 bases between. The CDR3 extends over 14 amino acids. Germline V gene data show CDR1 as MNHEY and CDR2 as SMNVEV (reference sequence). The CDR3 sequence is CASSPGRADNEQFF. Here the CDR3 DNA reads TGTGCCAGCAGTCCCGGGAGAGCGGACAATGAGCAGTTCTTC.

With regard to this clonotype: At one end, the junction sequence differs from germline, possibly due to a read error. This sequence joins TRBV6-5 and TRBJ2-1, with D perhaps TRBD2 (5 bases). Gene TRBJ2-7 matches the end of the DNA better, so the J call may be wrong. Germline-derived CDR1 and CDR2 are MNHEY and SVGAGI. The CDR3 has 18 amino acids. CDR3 amino acids: CVSSYSLAGGSSYNEQYF. CDR3 DNA: TGTGTCAGCAGTTACTCTCTAGCCGGCGGCAGCTCCTACAATGAGCAGTACTTC.

The chain recombines TRBV28 with TRBJ1-1; D possibly corresponds to TRBD1 (6 bases). V was clipped by 4 bases and J by 7 bases, with 13 bases between them. CDR1 and CDR2 (germline): MDHEN, SYDVKM. The CDR3 is 13 residues long. CDR3 protein: CASSSGGQFEAFF. The DNA for the CDR3 is TGTGCCAGCAGTTCCGGTGGACAGTTTGAAGCTTTCTTT.

This chain uses TRBV2 with TRBJ1-4; D is possibly TRBD1 (6 bases). CDR3 length: 15 amino acids. V was pared by 3 bases and J by 5 bases, with 13 bases between. The germline V gene has CDR1 SNHLY and CDR2 FYNNEI. The CDR3 region has the DNA TGTGCCAGCAGTGATTTAGGGACACGGAATGAAAAACTGTTTTTT. Its translation: CASSDLGTRNEKLFF.

This clonotype was observed a single time. The CDR3 loop is CASSHAGQVYEQYF. In DNA form, the CDR3 reads TGTGCCAGCAGCCACGCGGGACAGGTCTACGAGCAGTACTTC. The chain carries TRBV6-1 and TRBJ2-7, with 8 bases lining up with TRBD1. The CDR3 has 14 amino acids. The trim removed 6 bases at V and 3 bases at J, leaving 7 bases unmatched. Germline lookup yields CDR1 MNHNS and CDR2 SASEGT.

This clonotype has more than one count but fewer than ten. The chain combines TRBV2 with TRBJ2-1, with 7 bases that match TRBD1. The CDR3 is 15 residues long. The junction had 12 bases not matched to a gene; V was cut back by 6 bases and J by 7 bases. Germline V lookup: CDR1 SNHLY, CDR2 FYNNEI. The CDR3 coding sequence is TGTGCCAGCAGGAGAGGACAGGCCGGCCGAAATGAGCAGTTCTTC. It is translated as CASRRGQAGRNEQFF.

The J gene is TRBJ1-4, the V gene TRBV4-3; D is possibly TRBD1 (6 bases). With 1 base removed from V and 12 bases from J, the gap between germline ends came to 21 bases. Germline V gene lookup returns CDR1 LGHNA and CDR2 YSLEER. The CDR3 contains 16 residues. The CDR3 is CASSQGEGGQGEELFF. The DNA of the CDR3 is TGCGCCAGCAGCCAAGGGGAAGGGGGGCAAGGGGAAGAACTGTTTTTT.

This clonotype was seen repeatedly, ten times or more. The V gene is TRBV6-1, the J gene TRBJ2-7; D is unresolved. CDR3 length equals 11 residues. Per germline, CDR1 MNHNS and CDR2 SASEGT. V was clipped by 1 base and J by 7 bases, with 5 bases between them. This CDR3 is CASSEETEQYF. Here the CDR3 DNA reads TGTGCCAGCAGTGAAGAGACGGAGCAGTACTTC.

This chain uses TRBV12-3 or TRBV12-4 with TRBJ2-1; D is ambiguous. The CDR3 length is 13 residues. The V gene lost 8 bases and the J gene lost 11 bases, with 19 bases spanning the gap. The CDR3 nucleotides read TGTGCCAGCCACGTGTCGCAGGAAGAAAAGCAGTTCTTC. This gives the protein CASHVSQEEKQFF.

The chain has TRBV5-1 and TRBJ2-7; tentative D call: TRBD2 (5 bases). This CDR3 is built from 14 residues. V lost 8 bases and J 0 bases, leaving 15 bases between the germline ends. Germline V gene lookup returns CDR1 SGHRS and CDR2 YFSETQ. The DNA for the CDR3 is TGCGCCAGTGCAAATCCCGAGGGCTCCTACGAGCAGTACTTC. Protein: CASANPEGSYEQYF.

V gene TRBV2 combines with J gene TRBJ2-5; 10 bases line up with TRBD2. The end of the DNA is better explained by TRBJ2-4, so the J call may be wrong. CDR1 and CDR2 (germline): SNHLY, FYNNEI. This CDR3 region has 13 residues. CDR3: CAGLLAGKNIQYF. In nucleotides, the CDR3 is TGTGCCGGCCTACTAGCGGGGAAAAACATTCAGTACTTC.

This clonotype was seen repeatedly, ten times or more. The chain couples TRBV10-3 to TRBJ1-6; D ambiguous. CDR1 ENHRY and CDR2 SYGVKD come from the germline V gene. The CDR3 is 14 residues long. The V end lost 7 bases, the J end lost 5 bases, and 12 bases lay between the germline ends. This CDR3 reads CAINTGLDNSPLHF. Written as DNA, the CDR3 is TGTGCCATCAACACCGGGCTTGATAATTCACCCCTCCACTTT.

The table lists this clonotype with a few counts. The CDR3 sequence is CASSPWGSSANEKLFF. In nucleotides, the CDR3 is TGTGCCAGCAGCCCCTGGGGGAGTTCAGCTAATGAAAAACTGTTTTTT. This chain links TRBV7-6 with TRBJ1-4, with a tentative D call TRBD1 (5 bases). Per germline, CDR1 SGHVS and CDR2 FNYEAQ. Between the trimmed V and J ends, which lost 5 bases and 3 bases, there was a span of 16 bases. The CDR3 totals 16 residues.

For the CDR3, the DNA is TGCGCCAGCAGCCAAGACCCCCTTAGGGGCACCAACACCGGGGAGCTGTTTTTT. As protein: CASSQDPLRGTNTGELFF. The rearrangement uses TRBV4-1 and TRBJ2-2, with D possibly TRBD1 on 5 matching bases. With 0 bases removed from V and 2 bases from J, the gap between germline ends came to 16 bases. This CDR3 has 18 residues. Per germline, CDR1 MGHRA and CDR2 YSYEKL.

The chain uses TRBV7-2 and TRBJ1-4, with unresolved D. Trimming took 7 bases from V and 7 from J, leaving 7 bases between them. The germline V gene encodes CDR1 SGHTA and CDR2 FQGNSA. This CDR3 comprises 11 residues. The CDR3 spells CASIRGEKLFF. The DNA of the CDR3 is TGTGCCAGCATTCGAGGTGAAAAACTGTTTTTT. Full variable domain (outside the CDR3, taken from reference TRBV7-2 and TRBJ1-4): GAGVSQSPSNKVTEKGKDVELRCDPISGHTALYWYRQSLGQGLEFLIYFQGNSAPDKSGLPSDRFSAERTGGSVSTLTIQRTQQEDSAVYLCASIRGEKLFFGSGTQLSVL.

This clonotype was seen ten or more times. DNA for the CDR3: TGTGCCAGCAGCTTAGTCAGGGGGACGTACGAGCAGTACTTC. Translating it yields CASSLVRGTYEQYF. V gene TRBV11-1 combines with J gene TRBJ2-5, with 7 nucleotides matching TRBD1. The tail of the sequence fits TRBJ2-7 better, so the J call may be wrong. Germline V gene lookup returns CDR1 SGHAT and CDR2 FQDESV (reference sequence). The CDR3 is 14 amino acids.

This chain joins TRBV20-1 and TRBJ2-7, with D uncertain. The V gene lost 0 bases and the J gene lost 0 bases, with 12 bases spanning the gap. Germline CDR1 and CDR2: DFQATT and SNEGSKA (reference sequence). The CDR3 is 15 residues long. CDR3 residues: CSARDHRPTSYEQYF. The CDR3 bases are TGCAGTGCTAGAGATCACCGGCCCACCTCCTACGAGCAGTACTTC.

The J gene is TRBJ1-2, the V gene TRBV7-9; D unclear. Trimming pared 5 bases from V and 4 bases from J, leaving 11 bases between. Germline CDR1 reads SEHNR; CDR2 reads FQNEAQ (reference sequence). The CDR3 is 13 residues long. DNA for the CDR3: TGTGCCAGCAGCGGATTGACCATCTATGGCTACACCTTC. It specifies CASSGLTIYGYTF.

There are a few counts of this clonotype. This chain connects TRBV4-1 to TRBJ1-4; D might be TRBD1 (6 bases). Germline values: CDR1 MGHRA, CDR2 YSYEKL. The CDR3 contains 13 residues. Trimming cost V 1 base and J 14 bases, with 14 bases left between them. Here the CDR3 reads CASSQVTQGRLFF. The CDR3 DNA is TGCGCCAGCAGCCAAGTCACGCAGGGGAGGCTGTTTTTT.

A remark on this clonotype: A read error is possible here, since a much larger clone lies one base away. The chain links TRBV3-1 to TRBJ2-1; D unresolved. Trimming removed 5 bases at V and 0 bases at J, with 11 bases between. Per the germline V gene, CDR1 is LGHDT and CDR2 is YNNKEL (reference sequence). The CDR3 spans 15 residues. CDR3 region: CASSGSVSSYNEQFF. The CDR3 DNA sequence: TGTGCCAGCAGCGGAAGCGTGAGCTCCTACAATGAGCAGTTCTTC.

The table lists this clonotype with a count of one. CDR3 nucleotide sequence: TGTGCCAGCAGCGCGACTAGTTTGGATACGCAGTATTTT. This encodes CASSATSLDTQYF. The chain joins TRBV7-3 to TRBJ2-3; a weak D match, TRBD2 (6 bases). CDR3 size: 13 residues. CDR1 and CDR2 from the germline V gene are SGHTA and FQGTGA. V lost 5 bases and J 6 bases, leaving 12 bases between the germline ends.

This clonotype has a single count. A much larger clone differs by one base, so this may be a read error. The gene calls are TRBV7-9 and TRBJ2-1; D is undetermined. The CDR3 is made up of 13 amino acids. CDR1 is SEHNR and CDR2 is FQNEAQ in the germline V gene (reference sequence). In DNA form, the CDR3 reads TGTGCCGGTAGCCTGAGCTCCTACAAGGAGCAGTTCTTC. Translation gives CAGSLSSYKEQFF.

This chain joins TRBV12-3 or TRBV12-4 and TRBJ2-1; D remains unclear. V lost 4 bases to trimming and J lost 3 bases, with 10 bases between them. The CDR3 is 14 residues long. This CDR3 reads CASSSRTHYNEQFF. CDR3 DNA sequence: TGTGCCAGCAGTTCACGGACCCACTACAATGAGCAGTTCTTC.

The chain recombines TRBV7-2 with TRBJ2-4; D tentatively reads TRBD1 or TRBD2 (5 bases each). CDR1 is SGHTA and CDR2 is FQGNSA in the germline V gene. The CDR3 covers 16 residues. Trimming removed 5 bases at V and 3 bases at J, with 17 bases between. CDR3 residues: CASSPRGVSGKNIQYF. The CDR3, as DNA: TGTGCCAGCAGCCCTAGAGGGGTATCCGGCAAAAACATTCAGTACTTC.

In the case of this clonotype: A much more abundant neighbour one base away suggests this may be a read error. The J gene is TRBJ2-5, the V gene TRBV12-3 or TRBV12-4; no firm D call. With 3 bases removed from V and 7 bases from J, the gap between germline ends came to 12 bases. The CDR3 sequence is 13 residues long. CDR3 region: CASSFSPPGTQYF. In DNA form, the CDR3 reads TGTGCCAGCAGTTTCTCCCCCCCAGGGACCCAGTACTTC.

This clonotype appeared a few times. Being one base from a much bigger clone, this may be a read error. The V and J genes are TRBV20-1 and TRBJ2-3; the D gene could be TRBD1 or TRBD2 (5 bases each). The CDR3 totals 12 residues. Trimming stripped 5 bases from V and 4 bases from J, with 10 bases between. Germline V lookup: CDR1 DFQATT, CDR2 SNEGSKA (reference sequence). The CDR3 protein is CSAGTPADTQYF. The CDR3 DNA reads TGCAGTGCTGGGACCCCCGCAGATACGCAGTATTTT.

The J gene is TRBJ1-2, the V gene TRBV28; tentatively, D is TRBD1 (5 bases). Germline lookup yields CDR1 MDHEN and CDR2 SYDVKM. The CDR3 length is 11 residues. With 6 bases removed from V and 13 bases from J, the gap between germline ends came to 15 bases. The CDR3 coding sequence is TGTGCCAGCAGCCCCTACGGGGCCTTCACCTTC. Encoded protein: CASSPYGAFTF.